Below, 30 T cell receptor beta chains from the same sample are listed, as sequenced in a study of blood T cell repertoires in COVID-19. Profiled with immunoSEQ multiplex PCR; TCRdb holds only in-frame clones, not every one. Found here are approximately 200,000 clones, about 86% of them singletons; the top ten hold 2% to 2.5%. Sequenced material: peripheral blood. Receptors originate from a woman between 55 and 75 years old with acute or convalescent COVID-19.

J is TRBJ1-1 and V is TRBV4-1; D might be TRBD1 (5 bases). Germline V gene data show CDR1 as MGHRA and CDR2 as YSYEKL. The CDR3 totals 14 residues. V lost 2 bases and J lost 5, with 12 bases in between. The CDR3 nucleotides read TGCGCCAGCAGCCAAAGAGAATCAGGGACTGAAGCTTTCTTT. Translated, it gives CASSQRESGTEAFF.

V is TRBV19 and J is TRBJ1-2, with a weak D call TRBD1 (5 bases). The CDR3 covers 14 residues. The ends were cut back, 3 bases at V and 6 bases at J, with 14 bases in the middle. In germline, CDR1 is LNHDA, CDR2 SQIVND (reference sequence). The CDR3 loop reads CASSITRVDNGYTF. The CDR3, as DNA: TGTGCCAGTAGTATTACCAGGGTCGACAATGGCTACACCTTC.

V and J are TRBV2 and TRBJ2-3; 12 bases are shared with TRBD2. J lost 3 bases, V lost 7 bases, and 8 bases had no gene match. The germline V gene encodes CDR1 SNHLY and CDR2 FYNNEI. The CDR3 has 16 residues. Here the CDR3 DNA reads TGTGCCAGCAAACTGGGGACTAGCGGGTCGACAGATACGCAGTATTTT. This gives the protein CASKLGTSGSTDTQYF.

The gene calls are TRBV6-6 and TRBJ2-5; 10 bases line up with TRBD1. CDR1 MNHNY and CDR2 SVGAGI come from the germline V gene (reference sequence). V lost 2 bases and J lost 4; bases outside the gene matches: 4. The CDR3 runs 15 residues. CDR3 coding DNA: TGTGCCAGCAGTTACAGCGACAGGGGGCGAGAGACCCAGTACTTC. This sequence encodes CASSYSDRGRETQYF.

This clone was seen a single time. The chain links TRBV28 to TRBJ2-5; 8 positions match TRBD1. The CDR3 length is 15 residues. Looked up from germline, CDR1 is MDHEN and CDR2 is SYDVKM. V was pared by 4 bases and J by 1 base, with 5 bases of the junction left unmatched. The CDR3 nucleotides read TGTGCCAGCAGTTCTGGACAGGGCGGCCAAGAGACCCAGTACTTC. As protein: CASSSGQGGQETQYF.

CDR3 nucleotide sequence: TGTGCCAGCAGCAATAGCGGGGGGGCAACCTACGAGCAGTACTTC. As protein: CASSNSGGATYEQYF. V is TRBV7-2 and J is TRBJ2-7, with TRBD2 matching 11 bases. V gave up 5 bases and J gave up 2 bases; unmatched junction bases: 5. CDR3 length equals 15 residues. Germline V gives CDR1 SGHTA, CDR2 FQGNSA.

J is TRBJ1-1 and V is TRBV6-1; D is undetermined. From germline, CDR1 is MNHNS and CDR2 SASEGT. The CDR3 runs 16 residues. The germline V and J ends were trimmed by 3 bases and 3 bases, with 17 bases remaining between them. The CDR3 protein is CASSDYQDVRYTEAFF. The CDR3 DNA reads TGTGCCAGCAGTGATTACCAGGATGTAAGGTACACTGAAGCTTTCTTT.

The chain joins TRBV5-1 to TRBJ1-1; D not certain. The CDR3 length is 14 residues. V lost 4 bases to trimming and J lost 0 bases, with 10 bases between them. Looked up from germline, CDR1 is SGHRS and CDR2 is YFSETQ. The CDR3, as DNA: TGCGCCAGCAGCCCCCAGATCATGAACACTGAAGCTTTCTTT. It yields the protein CASSPQIMNTEAFF.

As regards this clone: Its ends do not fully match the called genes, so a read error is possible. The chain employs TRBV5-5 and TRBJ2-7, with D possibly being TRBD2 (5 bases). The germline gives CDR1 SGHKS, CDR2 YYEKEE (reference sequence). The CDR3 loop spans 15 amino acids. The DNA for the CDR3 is TGTGCCAGCAGCTTGCGAGGGTTAGTCTCCCACGAGCAGTACTTC. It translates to CASSLRGLVSHEQYF. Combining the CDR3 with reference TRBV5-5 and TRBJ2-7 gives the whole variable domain DAGVTQSPTHLIKTRGQQVTLRCSPISGHKSVSWYQQVLGQGPQFIFQYYEKEERGRGNFPDRFSARQFPNYSSELNVNALLLGDSALYLCASSLRGLVSHEQYFGPGTRLTVT.

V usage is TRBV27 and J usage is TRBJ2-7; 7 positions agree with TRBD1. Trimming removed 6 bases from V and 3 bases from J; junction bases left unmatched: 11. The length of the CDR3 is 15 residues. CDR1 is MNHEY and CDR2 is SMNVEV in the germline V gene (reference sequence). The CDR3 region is CASRYRGDPFYEQYF. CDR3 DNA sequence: TGTGCCAGCAGATACAGGGGCGATCCTTTCTACGAGCAGTACTTC.

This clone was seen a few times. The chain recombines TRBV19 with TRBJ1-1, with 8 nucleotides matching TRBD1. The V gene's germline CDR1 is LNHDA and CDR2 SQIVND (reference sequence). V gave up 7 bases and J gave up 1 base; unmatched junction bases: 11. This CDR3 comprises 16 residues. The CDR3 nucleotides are TGTGCCAGTACCGCGGAAGGCAGGGGGCGGAACACTGAAGCTTTCTTT. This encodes CASTAEGRGRNTEAFF.

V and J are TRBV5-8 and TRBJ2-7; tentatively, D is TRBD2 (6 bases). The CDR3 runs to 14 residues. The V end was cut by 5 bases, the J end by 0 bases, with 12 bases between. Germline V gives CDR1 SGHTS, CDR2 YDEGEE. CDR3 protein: CASRLPGSSYEQYF. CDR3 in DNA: TGTGCCAGCAGATTACCCGGGAGCTCCTACGAGCAGTACTTC.

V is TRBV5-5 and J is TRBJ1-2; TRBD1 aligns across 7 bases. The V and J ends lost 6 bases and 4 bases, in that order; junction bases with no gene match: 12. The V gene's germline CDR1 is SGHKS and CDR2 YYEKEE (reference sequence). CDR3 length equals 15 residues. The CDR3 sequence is CASKTDGTVTYGYTF. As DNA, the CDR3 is TGTGCCAGCAAAACAGACGGGACAGTAACCTATGGCTACACCTTC.

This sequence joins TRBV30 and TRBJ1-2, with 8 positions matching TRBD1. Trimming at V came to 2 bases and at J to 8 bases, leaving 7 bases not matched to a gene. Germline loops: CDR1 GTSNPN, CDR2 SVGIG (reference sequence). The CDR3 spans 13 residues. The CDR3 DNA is TGTGCCTGGAGTCTCGTTGGACAGGGCGGCTACACCTTC. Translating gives CAWSLVGQGGYTF.

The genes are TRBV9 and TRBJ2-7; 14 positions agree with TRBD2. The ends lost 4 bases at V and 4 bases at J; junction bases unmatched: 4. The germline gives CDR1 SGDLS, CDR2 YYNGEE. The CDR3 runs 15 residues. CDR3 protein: CASSSGTSGSYEQYF. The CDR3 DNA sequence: TGTGCCAGCAGCTCCGGGACTAGCGGGAGTTACGAGCAGTACTTC.

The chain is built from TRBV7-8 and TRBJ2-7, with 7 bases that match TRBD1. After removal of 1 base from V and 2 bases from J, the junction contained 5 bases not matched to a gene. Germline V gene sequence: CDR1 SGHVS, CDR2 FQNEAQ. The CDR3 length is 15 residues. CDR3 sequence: CASSLEKGAPYEQYF. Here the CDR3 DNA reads TGTGCCAGCAGCTTAGAGAAGGGGGCCCCCTACGAGCAGTACTTC. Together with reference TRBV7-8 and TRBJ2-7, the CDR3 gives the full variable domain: GAGVSQSPRYKVAKRGQDVALRCDPISGHVSLFWYQQALGQGPEFLTYFQNEAQLDKSGLPSDRFFAERPEGSVSTLKIQRTQQEDSAVYLCASSLEKGAPYEQYFGPGTRLTVT.

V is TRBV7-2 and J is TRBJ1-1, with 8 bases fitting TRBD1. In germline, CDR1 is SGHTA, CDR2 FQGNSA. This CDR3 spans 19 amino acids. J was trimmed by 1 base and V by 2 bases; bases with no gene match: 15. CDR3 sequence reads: CASSLFDRPGQVRNTEAFF. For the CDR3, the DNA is TGTGCCAGCAGCTTATTTGATCGACCGGGACAGGTTAGGAACACTGAAGCTTTCTTT.

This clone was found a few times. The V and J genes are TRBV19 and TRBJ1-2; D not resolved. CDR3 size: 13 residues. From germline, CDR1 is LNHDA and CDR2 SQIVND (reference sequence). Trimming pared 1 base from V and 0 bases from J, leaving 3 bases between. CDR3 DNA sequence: TGTGCCAGTAGTATAGCATCTAACTATGGCTACACCTTC. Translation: CASSIASNYGYTF. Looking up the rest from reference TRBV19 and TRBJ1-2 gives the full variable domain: DGGITQSPKYLFRKEGQNVTLSCEQNLNHDAMYWYRQDPGQGLRLIYYSQIVNDFQKGDIAEGYSVSREKKESFPLTVTSAQKNPTAFYLCASSIASNYGYTFGSGTRLTVV.

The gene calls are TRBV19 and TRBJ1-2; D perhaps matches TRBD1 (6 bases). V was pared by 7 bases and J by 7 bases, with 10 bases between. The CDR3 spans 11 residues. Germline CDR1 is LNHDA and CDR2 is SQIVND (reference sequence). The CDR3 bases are TGTGCCAGTACTGACAGGTCTGGCTACACCTTC. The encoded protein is CASTDRSGYTF.

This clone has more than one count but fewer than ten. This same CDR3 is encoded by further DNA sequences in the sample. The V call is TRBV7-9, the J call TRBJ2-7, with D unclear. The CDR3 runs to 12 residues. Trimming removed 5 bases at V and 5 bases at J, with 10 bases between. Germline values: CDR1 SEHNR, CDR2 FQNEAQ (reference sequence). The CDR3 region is CASSLSFDEQYF. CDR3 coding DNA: TGTGCCAGCAGCCTTAGTTTCGACGAGCAGTACTTC.

CDR3 protein: CASSPLTANYGYTF. DNA of the CDR3: TGTGCCAGCAGTCCTTTGACTGCTAACTATGGCTACACCTTC. The V gene is TRBV6-5, the J gene TRBJ1-2, with D hard to call. The CDR3 covers 14 residues. Trimming cost V 5 bases and J 0 bases, with 10 bases left between them. From germline, CDR1 is MNHEY and CDR2 SVGAGI.

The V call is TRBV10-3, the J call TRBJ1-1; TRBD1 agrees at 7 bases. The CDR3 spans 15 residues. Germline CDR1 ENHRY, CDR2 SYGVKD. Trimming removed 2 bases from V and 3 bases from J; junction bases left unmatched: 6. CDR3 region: CAISEAGQGDTEAFF. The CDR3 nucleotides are TGTGCCATCAGTGAGGCAGGCCAGGGGGACACTGAAGCTTTCTTT.

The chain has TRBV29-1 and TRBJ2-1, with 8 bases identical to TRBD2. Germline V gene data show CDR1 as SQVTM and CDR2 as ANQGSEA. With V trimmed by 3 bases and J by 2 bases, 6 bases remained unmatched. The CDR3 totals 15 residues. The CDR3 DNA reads TGCAGCGTTGACGGAGTAGCGGGGACCTACAATGAGCAGTTCTTC. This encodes CSVDGVAGTYNEQFF.

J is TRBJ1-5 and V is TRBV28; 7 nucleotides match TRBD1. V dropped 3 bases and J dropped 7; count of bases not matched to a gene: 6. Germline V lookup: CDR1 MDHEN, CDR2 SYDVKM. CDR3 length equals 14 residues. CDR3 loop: CASSFEGAGQPQHF. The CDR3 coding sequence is TGTGCCAGCAGTTTTGAGGGGGCGGGCCAGCCCCAGCATTTT.

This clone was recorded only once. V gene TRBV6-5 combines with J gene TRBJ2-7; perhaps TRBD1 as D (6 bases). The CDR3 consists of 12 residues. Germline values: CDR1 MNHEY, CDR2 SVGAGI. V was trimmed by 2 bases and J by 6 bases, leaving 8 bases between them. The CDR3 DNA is TGTGCCAGCAGTTACACAGGGTTCGAGCAGTACTTC. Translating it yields CASSYTGFEQYF.

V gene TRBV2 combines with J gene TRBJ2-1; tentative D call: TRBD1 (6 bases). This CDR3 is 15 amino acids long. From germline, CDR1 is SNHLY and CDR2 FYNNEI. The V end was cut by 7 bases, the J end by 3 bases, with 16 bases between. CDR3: CASTHRQAVYNEQFF. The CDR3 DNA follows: TGTGCCAGCACTCATCGACAGGCGGTCTACAATGAGCAGTTCTTC.

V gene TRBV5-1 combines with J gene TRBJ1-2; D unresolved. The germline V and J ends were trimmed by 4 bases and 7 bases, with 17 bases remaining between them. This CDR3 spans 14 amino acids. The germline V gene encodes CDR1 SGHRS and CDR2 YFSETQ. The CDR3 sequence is CASSRGVQGFGYTF. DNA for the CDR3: TGCGCCAGCAGCCGCGGGGTCCAAGGGTTTGGCTACACCTTC.

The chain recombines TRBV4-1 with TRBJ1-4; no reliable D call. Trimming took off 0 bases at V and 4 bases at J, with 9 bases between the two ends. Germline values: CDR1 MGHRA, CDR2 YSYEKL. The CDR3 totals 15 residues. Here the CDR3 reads CASSQELILNEKLFF. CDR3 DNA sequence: TGCGCCAGCAGCCAAGAGCTCATACTTAATGAAAAACTGTTTTTT.

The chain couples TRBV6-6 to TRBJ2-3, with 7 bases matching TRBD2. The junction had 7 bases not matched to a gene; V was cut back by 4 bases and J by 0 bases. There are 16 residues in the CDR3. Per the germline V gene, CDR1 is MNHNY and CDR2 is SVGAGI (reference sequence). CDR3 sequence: CASSSSGGGSTDTQYF. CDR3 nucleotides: TGTGCCAGCAGTTCCTCTGGCGGGGGAAGCACAGATACGCAGTATTTT.

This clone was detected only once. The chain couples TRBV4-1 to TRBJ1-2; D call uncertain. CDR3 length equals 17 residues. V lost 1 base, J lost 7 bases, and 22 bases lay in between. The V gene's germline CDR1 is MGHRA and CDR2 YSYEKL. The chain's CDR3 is CASSQAPPARTSGGYTF. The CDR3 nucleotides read TGCGCCAGCAGCCAAGCCCCCCCGGCTCGGACTTCTGGTGGCTACACCTTC.